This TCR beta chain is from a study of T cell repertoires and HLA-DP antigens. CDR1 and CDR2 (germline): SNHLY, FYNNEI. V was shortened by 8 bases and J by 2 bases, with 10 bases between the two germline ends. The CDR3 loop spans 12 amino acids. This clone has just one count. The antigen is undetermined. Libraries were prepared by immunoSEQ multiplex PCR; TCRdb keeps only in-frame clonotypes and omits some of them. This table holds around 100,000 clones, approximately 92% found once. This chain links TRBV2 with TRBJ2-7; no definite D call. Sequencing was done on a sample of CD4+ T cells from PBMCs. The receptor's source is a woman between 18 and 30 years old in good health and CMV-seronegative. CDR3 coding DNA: TGTGCCAGCCGGGCTGTGGCCTACGAGCAGTACTTC. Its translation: CASRAVAYEQYF.